This T cell receptor (beta chain) was captured by sequencing in a study of CD8+ T cells in alopecia areata. Extraction and reverse transcription of RNA yielded cDNA as the sequencing template. Sequencing was performed with immunoSEQ multiplex PCR; in TCRdb, only in-frame clones are kept and a portion is missing. The sample records roughly 220,000 clones, around 65% being singletons. Treatment defined: oral pan-JAK inhibitor, 5-10 mg twice daily. V shed 5 bases, J shed 4 bases, and the junction held 7 bases outside the gene matches. The germline gives CDR1 SGHTA, CDR2 FQGNSA. The CDR3 loop spans 16 amino acids.

The chain links TRBV7-2 to TRBJ2-1, with TRBD2 matching 11 bases. The sequencing used CD4+ T cells sorted from blood, collected around week 44, from a patient treated with tofacitinib. The origin of this receptor is a human donor with alopecia areata. The CDR3 region has the DNA TGTGCCAGCAGCATCGCCGGGACTAGCGGTTACAATGAGCAGTTCTTC. Amino acids: CASSIAGTSGYNEQFF.